What follows are 8 T cell receptor beta chains derived from one specimen sequenced in a study of blood T cell repertoires in COVID-19. The method was immunoSEQ multiplex PCR; TCRdb's version includes in-frame clones alone and lacks a portion of them. The profile covers about 400,000 clones, with roughly 87% appearing a single time and 2.5% to 3.5% taken by the ten largest. Sequenced input: PBMCs or T cells enriched from blood (not recorded which). The origin of the receptors is a woman in her twenties or thirties who had recovered from COVID-19.

Only one count was recorded for this clone. The chain uses TRBV19 and TRBJ1-2, with D possibly TRBD1 on 6 matching bases. The ends were cut back, 4 bases at V and 6 bases at J, with 12 bases in the middle. The CDR3 has 13 residues. From germline, CDR1 is LNHDA and CDR2 SQIVND (reference sequence). The CDR3 reads CASSTGQYHGYTF. CDR3 coding DNA: TGTGCCAGTAGTACTGGACAGTACCATGGCTACACCTTC.

The chain uses TRBV29-1 and TRBJ1-1; the D is unclear. V was shortened by 0 bases and J by 2 bases, with 13 bases between the two germline ends. This CDR3 is built from 15 residues. Germline V gene lookup returns CDR1 SQVTM and CDR2 ANQGSEA. Here the CDR3 DNA reads TGCAGCGTTGAAGATTTAGCGGCTCTAAACACTGAAGCTTTCTTT. Encoded protein: CSVEDLAALNTEAFF.

The chain links TRBV19 to TRBJ2-7; the match to TRBD2 covers 7 bases. CDR3 length equals 15 residues. CDR1 and CDR2 (germline): LNHDA, SQIVND (reference sequence). J lost 1 base, V lost 1 base, and 4 bases had no gene match. CDR3 coding DNA: TGTGCCAGTAGTATAGCGCTAGCGGTATCCTACGAGCAGTACTTC. This gives the protein CASSIALAVSYEQYF. Full variable domain (outside the CDR3, taken from reference TRBV19 and TRBJ2-7): DGGITQSPKYLFRKEGQNVTLSCEQNLNHDAMYWYRQDPGQGLRLIYYSQIVNDFQKGDIAEGYSVSREKKESFPLTVTSAQKNPTAFYLCASSIALAVSYEQYFGPGTRLTVT.

The genes are TRBV7-8 and TRBJ2-5, with 7 bases aligning to TRBD1. The germline CDR1 and CDR2 sequences are SGHVS and FQNEAQ. The length of the CDR3 is 14 residues. V lost 5 bases and J lost 1; bases outside the gene matches: 4. For the CDR3, the DNA is TGTGCCAGCAGCATCGGGACAGTCCAAGAGACCCAGTACTTC. It yields the protein CASSIGTVQETQYF.

The chain is built from TRBV5-6 and TRBJ1-5, with 8 bases matching TRBD1. This CDR3 is 15 amino acids long. J gave up 4 bases and V 3 bases, and 6 bases lay outside the gene matches. CDR1 and CDR2 from the germline V gene are SGHDT and YYEEEE. CDR3 residues: CASSYGTGRNQPQHF. The CDR3 DNA follows: TGTGCCAGCAGCTATGGGACAGGTCGAAATCAGCCCCAGCATTTT.

The chain is built from TRBV24-1 and TRBJ1-5, with 9 bases matching TRBD1. Germline values: CDR1 KGHDR, CDR2 SFDVKD. CDR3 size: 15 residues. With 5 bases clipped from V and 4 bases from J, the junction kept 5 bases outside the gene matches. The CDR3 region has the DNA TGTGCCACCAGTGCTACCGGGACAGGGAATCAGCCCCAGCATTTT. This encodes CATSATGTGNQPQHF.

In its sample, this clone was seen once. DNA of the CDR3: TGTGCCAGCGGGGGCAGGCTCACCACCTCCTATGGCTACACCTTC. Translating it yields CASGGRLTTSYGYTF. The chain has TRBV7-2 and TRBJ1-2; a possible D gene is TRBD1 (6 bases). The V gene lost 8 bases and the J gene lost 4 bases, with 20 bases spanning the gap. Germline CDR1 is SGHTA and CDR2 is FQGNSA. There are 15 residues in the CDR3.

This chain joins TRBV6-5 and TRBJ2-7; possibly TRBD1 for D (6 bases). The ends were cut back, 0 bases at V and 1 base at J, with 10 bases in the middle. This CDR3 comprises 15 residues. Germline CDR1 reads MNHEY; CDR2 reads SVGAGI. CDR3 sequence: CASSYSRGPSYEQYF. CDR3 sequence (DNA): TGTGCCAGCAGTTACTCCAGGGGTCCATCCTACGAGCAGTACTTC.